These 31 T cell receptor beta chains share one sample of origin, sequenced in a study of tumor and adjacent non-tumor tissue in lung cancer. TCRbeta libraries were built with three rounds of nested PCR, modified from ARM-PCR. TCRdb processed the multiplex PCR reads anew with MiXCR; each CDR3 protein has one entry. The data contain approximately 47,000 distinct CDR3 sequences, 55% to 65% of them seen just once; the ten biggest clones take up 30%. No cell sorting was done before RNA was extracted from the tissue. Distant lung tissue was collected more than 3 cm away from the tumor edge. The source material was distant non-tumor lung tissue. The receptors derive from a woman in her seventies with non-small cell lung cancer.

This clonotype was recorded at least ten times. The chain joins TRBV6-1 to TRBJ2-1; D gene ambiguous. The CDR3 is 14 residues long. CDR1 and CDR2 from the germline V gene are MNHNS and SASEGT. Trimming removed 6 bases at V and 2 bases at J, with 11 bases between. In DNA, the CDR3 is TGTGCCAGCAGGCTGGACGGTGCCTACAATGAGCAGTTCTTC. Protein sequence: CASRLDGAYNEQFF.

Notes on this clonotype: Mismatch with germline at one junction end may stem from a read error. V and J are TRBV10-3 and TRBJ1-5; D is possibly TRBD1 (6 bases). The CDR3 contains 15 residues. Germline CDR1 ENHRY, CDR2 SYGVKD. The CDR3 coding sequence is TGTGTCATCAGTGCCTACCGGGACAAAAATCAGCCCCAACATTTT. Translated: CVISAYRDKNQPQHF.

This chain links TRBV7-3 with TRBJ2-3, with 8 bases lining up with TRBD1. CDR3 length equals 16 residues. Trimming cost V 5 bases and J 4 bases; bases outside gene matches: 11. The V gene's germline CDR1 is SGHTA and CDR2 FQGTGA. The CDR3 protein is CASSLWDSGGADTQYF. CDR3 nucleotides: TGTGCCAGCAGCCTCTGGGACTCAGGGGGCGCAGATACGCAGTATTTT.

A note on this clonotype: This clone may be a read error of a much larger clone one base away. The V gene is TRBV20-1, the J gene TRBJ1-5; D unclear. CDR1 is DFQATT and CDR2 is SNEGSKA in the germline V gene (reference sequence). The length of the CDR3 is 14 residues. The CDR3 region has the DNA TGCAGTACTAGACGGGGTCAGATTAATCAGCCCCAGCATTTT. Its protein is CSTRRGQINQPQHF.

This chain uses TRBV29-1 with TRBJ2-1, with 7 bases that match TRBD1. Trimming removed 7 bases from V and 8 bases from J; junction bases left unmatched: 14. This CDR3 spans 14 amino acids. Germline V gene sequence: CDR1 SQVTM, CDR2 ANQGSEA. The CDR3: CSGDDRDSYYEQFF. Here the CDR3 DNA reads TGCAGCGGTGACGACCGGGACAGTTACTATGAGCAGTTCTTC.

This clonotype has a single count. The conserved final phenylalanine or tryptophan is absent from the CDR3, which likely points to a read error. The chain joins TRBV6-1 to TRBJ1-5, with unresolved D. CDR1 is MNHNS, CDR2 SASEGT, per germline. The CDR3 extends over 13 amino acids. The CDR3 loop reads CVSNLSGRQPQHS. CDR3 DNA sequence: TGTGTCAGCAACCTGAGCGGAAGACAGCCCCAGCATTCT.

Written as DNA, the CDR3 is TGTGCCTGGAGAGTGTGTCGCCGGGCATACGAGCAGTACTTC. Its protein product is CAWRVCRRAYEQYF. The V and J genes are TRBV30 and TRBJ2-7; D uncertain. This CDR3 contains 14 residues. The germline gives CDR1 GTSNPN, CDR2 SVGIG (reference sequence). V dropped 3 bases and J dropped 4 bases, with 16 bases sitting between them.

Of note for this clonotype: The germline gene is not matched at one end of the junction; a read error may be the cause. The chain links TRBV6-5 to TRBJ1-1, with D possibly TRBD1 on 6 matching bases. This CDR3 comprises 15 residues. Germline CDR1 MNHEY, CDR2 SVGAGI. DNA for the CDR3: TGTGCCAGCAGTTACTCGCGGGGGCGCGCGGCTGAAGCTTTGTTC. Protein product: CASSYSRGRAAEALF.

Ten or more counts support this clonotype. The genes are TRBV20-1 and TRBJ2-1, with TRBD2 matching 10 bases. The length of the CDR3 is 16 residues. Per the germline V gene, CDR1 is DFQATT and CDR2 is SNEGSKA (reference sequence). V trimming: 5 bases; J trimming: 0 bases; junction bases outside the gene matches: 7. The CDR3 sequence is CSAPGLAESSYNEQFF. The CDR3 DNA reads TGCAGTGCTCCCGGACTAGCGGAAAGCTCCTACAATGAGCAGTTCTTC.

Comment on this clonotype: No conserved phenylalanine or tryptophan ends this CDR3, so it is likely a read error. The chain is built from TRBV12-3 or TRBV12-4 and TRBJ2-5; unclear D gene. This CDR3 contains 13 residues. The V end was cut by 8 bases, the J end by 2 bases, with 12 bases between. The CDR3 coding sequence is TGTGCCAGCGGGCGTGGTTTTCAAGAGACCCAGTACTAC. Translation gives CASGRGFQETQYY.

The table lists this clonotype with many counts. J is TRBJ2-2 and V is TRBV7-8, with 7 bases that match TRBD2. With V trimmed by 1 base and J by 5 bases, 7 bases remained unmatched. This CDR3 comprises 16 residues. Germline V gives CDR1 SGHVS, CDR2 FQNEAQ. CDR3 bases: TGTGCCAGCAGCTTAGGTGGCGGGAGAATGACCGGGGAGCTGTTTTTT. Translated: CASSLGGGRMTGELFF.

The gene calls are TRBV30 and TRBJ2-2; D not resolved. Germline lookup yields CDR1 GTSNPN and CDR2 SVGIG (reference sequence). CDR3 length: 12 amino acids. The V gene lost 1 base and the J gene lost 5 bases, with 5 bases spanning the gap. The CDR3 DNA sequence: TGTGCCTGGAGTGAGGTAACCGGGGAGCTGTTTTTT. It specifies CAWSEVTGELFF.

This clonotype was found once. This sequence may be a read error, since a much larger clone differs from it by one base. The CDR3 protein is CASSVSGGIGELFF. CDR3 nucleotides: TGTGCCAGCAGCGTCTCAGGGGGCATCGGGGAGCTGTTTTTT. This chain uses TRBV7-9 with TRBJ2-2; 8 bases fit TRBD1. The V segment lost 5 bases and the J segment 7 bases; nucleotides outside the gene matches: 6. The CDR3 covers 14 residues. Per germline, CDR1 SEHNR and CDR2 FQNEAQ (reference sequence).

As concerns this clonotype: This clone may be a read error of a much larger clone one base away. The final CDR3 position lacks the conserved phenylalanine or tryptophan, pointing to a likely read error. J is TRBJ2-3 and V is TRBV7-9; the D is unclear. The V end was cut by 3 bases, the J end by 4 bases, with 5 bases between. There are 12 residues in the CDR3. Germline assignment: CDR1 SEHNR and CDR2 FQNEAQ (reference sequence). CDR3: CASSFGSDTQYL. As DNA, the CDR3 is TGTGCCAGCAGCTTTGGCTCAGATACGCAGTATCTT.

As to this clonotype: Compared with germline, one end of the junction differs, possibly owing to a read error. V usage is TRBV12-3 or TRBV12-4 and J usage is TRBJ1-3; 7 nucleotides line up with TRBD1. The CDR3 sequence is 14 residues long. This chain's CDR3 is CVSSPQGSRNIIYF. For the CDR3, the DNA is TGTGTCAGCAGTCCACAGGGGAGTCGGAACATCATATATTTT.

This chain links TRBV12-3 or TRBV12-4 with TRBJ2-5, with a weak D call TRBD2 (5 bases). CDR3 length: 14 residues. V dropped 5 bases and J dropped 8 bases, with 18 bases sitting between them. The CDR3 loop reads CASSDSGRRDTQYF. CDR3 coding DNA: TGTGCCAGCAGTGATAGTGGGAGACGAGATACCCAGTACTTC.

This clonotype was seen a single time. At one end the junction does not follow the germline gene, possibly because of a read error. The chain carries TRBV6-5 and TRBJ2-6; TRBD1 is a possible D gene (6 bases). The germline V gene encodes CDR1 MNHEY and CDR2 SVGAGI. CDR3 length: 15 amino acids. The CDR3 DNA reads TGTGACAGCAGACGGGACATATTTGGGGCCAACGTCCTGACTTTC. Amino acids: CDSRRDIFGANVLTF.

The chain joins TRBV10-3 to TRBJ2-2, with no clear D. Germline values: CDR1 ENHRY, CDR2 SYGVKD. The length of the CDR3 is 17 residues. V was shortened by 4 bases and J by 2 bases, with 17 bases between the two germline ends. CDR3 DNA sequence: TGTGCCATCAGTGGACGCAACCGAATCCCTAACACCGGGGAGCTGTTTTTT. This sequence encodes CAISGRNRIPNTGELFF.

As concerns this clonotype: The junction and the germline gene differ at one end; a read error may be behind it. The V gene is TRBV29-1, the J gene TRBJ2-1; D is ambiguous. The CDR3 has 16 residues. In germline, CDR1 is SQVTM, CDR2 ANQGSEA. The CDR3 bases are TGCAGCTGTGACGAAGTGGGTGAGAACGCCTACAATGTGCAGTTCTTC. Its translation: CSCDEVGENAYNVQFF.

Remarks on this clonotype: Being one base from a much bigger clone, this may be a read error. The chain links TRBV5-1 to TRBJ2-5, with D possibly being TRBD2 (5 bases). Germline V lookup: CDR1 SGHRS, CDR2 YFSETQ. Trimming shortened V by 0 bases and J by 5 bases, and 14 bases separated the two germline ends. This CDR3 region has 15 residues. CDR3 DNA sequence: TGCGCCAGCAGCTTGGTCGGGGAACCTCATGAGACCCAGTACTTC. Translating it yields CASSLVGEPHETQYF.

About this clonotype itself: One junction end disagrees with the germline gene, perhaps due to a read error. V gene TRBV11-1 combines with J gene TRBJ2-1; D might be TRBD1 or TRBD2, each matching 5 bases. The CDR3 sequence is 13 residues long. Per germline, CDR1 SGHAT and CDR2 FQDESV (reference sequence). The CDR3 bases are TGTACCAGCAGCCCGGGACCCATCGATGAGCAGTTCTTC. Translated: CTSSPGPIDEQFF.

Notes on this clonotype: The missing conserved phenylalanine or tryptophan at the end of this CDR3 makes a read error likely. The V call is TRBV4-1, the J call TRBJ2-1; 9 nucleotides match TRBD2. Trimming cost V 4 bases and J 4 bases; bases outside gene matches: 8. The CDR3 is 16 amino acids. Germline CDR1 and CDR2: MGHRA and YSYEKL. The chain's CDR3 is CASSRHSSGTYNEQFL. CDR3 DNA sequence: TGCGCCAGCAGCCGTCATTCTAGCGGGACTTACAATGAGCAGTTCTTA.

In the case of this clonotype: Compared with germline, one end of the junction differs, possibly owing to a read error. The chain is built from TRBV5-8 and TRBJ2-7; 9 positions match TRBD2. The CDR3 spans 15 residues. Germline CDR1 is SGHTS and CDR2 is YDEGEE. In DNA, the CDR3 is TGTGCCAGCAGCCTAACCCGGACTAGCGTGTACGAGCTGTACTTC. This translates into CASSLTRTSVYELYF.

V is TRBV30 and J is TRBJ2-3; D is tentatively TRBD1 or TRBD2 (6 bases each). This CDR3 contains 12 residues. Germline CDR1 reads GTSNPN; CDR2 reads SVGIG (reference sequence). The CDR3 region has the DNA TGTGCATGGGACACTAGCTCTGATACGCAGTATTTT. This codes for CAWDTSSDTQYF.

This clonotype occurred once. The junction and the germline gene differ at one end; a read error may be behind it. The rearrangement uses TRBV6-5 and TRBJ2-3; perhaps TRBD1 as D (5 bases). The CDR3 consists of 14 residues. Germline V gene data show CDR1 as MNHEY and CDR2 as SVGAGI. In DNA form, the CDR3 reads TGTGCCAGCAGCTACGACAGTTCCACAGATACGCAGAATTTT. Amino acids: CASSYDSSTDTQNF.

This clonotype has a handful of counts. This chain links TRBV28 with TRBJ1-5; possibly TRBD1 for D (5 bases). This CDR3 region has 15 residues. Germline V gives CDR1 MDHEN, CDR2 SYDVKM. The V gene lost 6 bases and the J gene lost 2 bases, with 14 bases spanning the gap. DNA for the CDR3: TGTGCCAGCAGGGACGAGGGGATCGGCAATCAGCCCCAGCATTTT. Its translation: CASRDEGIGNQPQHF. The variable domain in full, with the rest retrieved from reference TRBV28 and TRBJ1-5, is DVKVTQSSRYLVKRTGEKVFLECVQDMDHENMFWYRQDPGLGLRLIYFSYDVKMKEKGDIPEGYSVSREKKERFSLILESASTNQTSMYLCASRDEGIGNQPQHFGDGTRLSIL.

As for this clonotype: At one end, the junction sequence differs from germline, possibly due to a read error. V gene TRBV11-3 combines with J gene TRBJ2-2, with D possibly being TRBD1 (6 bases). This CDR3 has 15 residues. CDR1 and CDR2 (germline): SGHNT, YENEEA. CDR3 coding DNA: TGTGCCAGCAGTTCCGTTACAAGGGGGACCGGGGAGCTGCTTTTT. This encodes CASSSVTRGTGELLF.

As regards this clonotype: Possible read error: a much larger clone is one base away. The chain has TRBV28 and TRBJ2-7, with 11 nucleotides matching TRBD1. The CDR3 has 14 amino acids. Looked up from germline, CDR1 is MDHEN and CDR2 is SYDVKM. The CDR3: CASRRTGGGYEKYF. Written as DNA, the CDR3 is TGTGCCAGCAGGCGGACAGGGGGCGGTTACGAGAAGTACTTC.

This clonotype occurred once. The V and J genes are TRBV6-5 and TRBJ2-3, with D possibly matching TRBD1 (5 bases). V gave up 11 bases and J gave up 2 bases, with 17 bases separating them. CDR1 is MNHEY and CDR2 is SVGAGI in the germline V gene. The CDR3 length is 14 residues. The CDR3 spells CADSYDSSTDTQYF. In DNA form, the CDR3 reads TGTGCCGACAGTTACGACAGTTCCACAGATACGCAGTATTTT.

Concerning this clonotype itself: Likely a read error: the CDR3 ends without its conserved phenylalanine or tryptophan. This rearrangement joins TRBV13 to TRBJ1-1, with 8 bases aligning to TRBD1. Germline assignment: CDR1 PRHDT and CDR2 FYEKMQ (reference sequence). This CDR3 contains 15 residues. The J segment lost 6 bases and the V segment lost 2 bases, leaving 8 bases of the junction unmatched. Here the CDR3 reads CASSLCRDRGAEAFL. The DNA for the CDR3 is TGTGCCAGCAGCTTATGTCGAGACAGGGGTGCTGAAGCTTTCCTT.

Comments on this clonotype: A much larger clone differs from this one at a single base, so this may be a read error. This chain links TRBV11-2 with TRBJ2-5; D is undetermined. The V end was cut by 5 bases, the J end by 5 bases, with 18 bases between. CDR3 length: 15 residues. CDR1 and CDR2 (germline): SGHAT, FQNNGV. CDR3 loop: CASSLIYGPAETQYF. The CDR3 DNA reads TGTGCCAGCAGCCTAATCTACGGCCCAGCGGAGACCCAGTACTTC.